This T cell receptor beta chain emerged from a study of T-cell memory formation after mild COVID-19. Between the trimmed V and J ends, which lost 5 bases and 0 bases, there was a span of 13 bases. Germline-derived CDR1 and CDR2 are SEHNR and FQNEAQ (reference sequence). The CDR3 extends over 15 amino acids. TCRdb reprocessed the 5' RACE reads via MiXCR and lists one record per CDR3 protein. The data show 210,000 or so distinct CDR3 sequences, about 10% seen once. Source material: PBMCs or a T cell subset sorted from them (not recorded which). The genes are TRBV7-9 and TRBJ2-5, with TRBD2 as a possible D gene (6 bases). This receptor was obtained from a man between 18 and 35 years old who had mild COVID-19 (a few samples of this study predate the infection). Cell type and time point are not known. The DNA of the CDR3 is TGTGCCAGCAGCCTTATGAGGACTAACCAAGAGACCCAGTACTTC. Translated, it gives CASSLMRTNQETQYF.